This T cell receptor beta chain was identified in a study of T-cell memory formation after mild COVID-19 (dated by TCRdb to 2020 to 2023). For the study in its entirety: Most TCR sequence clusters were specific to one of the two donors. T-cell clones expanding and contracting after mild COVID-19 in a couple of donors were tracked by longitudinal TCRalpha and TCRbeta repertoire sequencing. Two young, previously healthy adult volunteers made up the cohort, one male and one female.

This clonotype turned up a few times. The clone's antigen remains unknown. Per-nucleotide qualities are absent, and no much larger clonotype sits a single base away. The junction carries 16 bases between V and J, which are trimmed by 7 bases and 3 bases respectively. CDR1 and CDR2, per the germline V gene, are SGHRS and YFSETQ. The CDR3 holds 14 amino acids from the cysteine to the phenylalanine. Only the CDR3 part of the read is kept: 42 bases, read in frame from the first base. The listed sequencing device is Illumina NovaSeq 6000. TCRalpha and TCRbeta cDNA libraries were constructed by 5'RACE with constant-segment primers, with sample barcodes and unique molecular identifiers being introduced. Trizol reagent was used to extract RNA from every sample. Amplification of the libraries took two PCR steps, and the second step added a second sample barcode plus Illumina TruSeq adapters. Libraries were sequenced on an Illumina NovaSeq with 2 x 150 bp paired-end reads. Under the source paper's analysis protocol: With migec v1.2.7, reads were demultiplexed and then collapsed into UMI-guided consensus sequences. With mixcr v2.1.11, UMI consensuses were aligned to TRA and TRB V and J templates and assembled into clonotypes. Expanded or contracted clonotypes were those called significant by both edgeR and NoisET, with noise models trained on biological replicates. For edgeR calls, a false discovery rate-adjusted p below 0.01 and a log2 fold-change threshold of 1 were applied. PCA with hierarchical clustering of max-normalized trajectories of the 1000 most abundant clonotypes was used as exploratory dynamics analysis. The CD4 or CD8 phenotype of responding clones was assigned using the separately sequenced CD4+ and CD8+ repertoires. TCRdb reprocessing: public reads trimmed at Q25 with fastp, clones called with MiXCR, in-frame beta chains kept. Identical CDR3 protein sequences are pooled into one entry, listed with their most common genes and DNA. The V and J calls shown here were made by TCRdb, not taken from the authors' results. The sample data list approximately 290,000 distinct CDR3 sequences, and more than 15% of these were observed just once. The ten most abundant clones make up 22% of the sample.

PBMCs were isolated by Ficoll-Paque density gradient centrifugation. Findings and caveats that apply to the study as a whole: Contracting CD4+ clones turned up mainly in the CM and EM memory subsets, whereas EMRA was where CD8+ clones were enriched. Clones contracting from day 15 to 85 had balanced CD4/CD8 phenotypes, while a second wave expanding from day 15 to 37 was biased towards CD4+. Only two mild cases were covered by the study, and larger cohorts that include severe cases with pre-infection samples were considered necessary. Some responding clones were detected in pre-infection memory, suggesting pre-existing cross-reactive memory T cells joined the SARS-CoV-2 response. Whether the second-wave clones peaking on day 37 were SARS-CoV-2 specific was not confirmed.

Input material: PBMCs or a T cell subset sorted from them (not recorded which). This TCR was sampled from a young man who had mild COVID-19 (a few samples of this study predate the infection). The sample titles of this study are shuffled in the database, so cell type and time point are left out; the donor was told from shared clones. Recombination linked TRBV5-1 to TRBJ1-1; there is no confident call for the D gene. The CDR3 region reads CASGLGIWDTEAFF. The bases are TGCGCCAGCGGCCTGGGGATATGGGACACTGAAGCTTTCTTT.